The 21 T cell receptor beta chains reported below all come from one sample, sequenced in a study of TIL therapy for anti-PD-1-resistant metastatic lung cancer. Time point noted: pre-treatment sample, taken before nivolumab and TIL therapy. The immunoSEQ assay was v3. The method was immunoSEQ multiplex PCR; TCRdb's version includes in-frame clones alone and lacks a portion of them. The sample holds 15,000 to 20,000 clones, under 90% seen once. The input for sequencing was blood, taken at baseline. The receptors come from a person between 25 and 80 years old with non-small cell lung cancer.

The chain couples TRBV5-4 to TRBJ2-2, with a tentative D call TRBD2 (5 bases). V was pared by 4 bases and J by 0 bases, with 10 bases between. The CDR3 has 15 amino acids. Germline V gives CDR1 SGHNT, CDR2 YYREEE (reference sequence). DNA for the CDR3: TGTGCCAGCAGCCGTGACTATGCGAACACCGGGGAGCTGTTTTTT. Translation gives CASSRDYANTGELFF.

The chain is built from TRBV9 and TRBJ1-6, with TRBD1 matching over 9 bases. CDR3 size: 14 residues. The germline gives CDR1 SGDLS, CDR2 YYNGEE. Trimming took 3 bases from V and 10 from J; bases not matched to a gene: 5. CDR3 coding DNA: TGTGCCAGCAGCGGTGGGACAGGGCAATCACCCCTCCACTTT. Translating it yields CASSGGTGQSPLHF.

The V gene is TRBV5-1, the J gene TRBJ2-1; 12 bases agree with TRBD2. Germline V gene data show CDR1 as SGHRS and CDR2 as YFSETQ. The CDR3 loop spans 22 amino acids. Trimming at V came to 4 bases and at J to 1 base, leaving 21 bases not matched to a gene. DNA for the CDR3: TGCGCCAGCAGCCCCCCGACTAGCGGGGGTTCCTCTTGGGGACAGTCCTACAATGAGCAGTTCTTC. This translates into CASSPPTSGGSSWGQSYNEQFF.

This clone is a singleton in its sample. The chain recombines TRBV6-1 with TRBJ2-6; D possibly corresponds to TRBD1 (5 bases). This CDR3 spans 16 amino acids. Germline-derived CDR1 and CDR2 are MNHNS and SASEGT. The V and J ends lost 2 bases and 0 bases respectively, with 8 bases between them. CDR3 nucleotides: TGTGCCAGCAGTGAACTCAGGGCCTCTGGGGCCAACGTCCTGACTTTC. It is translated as CASSELRASGANVLTF.

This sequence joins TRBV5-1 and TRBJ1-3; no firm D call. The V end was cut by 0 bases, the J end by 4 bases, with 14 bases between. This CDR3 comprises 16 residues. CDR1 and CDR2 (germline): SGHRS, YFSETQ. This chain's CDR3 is CASSLGDTGIGNTIYF. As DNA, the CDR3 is TGCGCCAGCAGCTTGGGCGATACGGGAATCGGAAACACCATATATTTT.

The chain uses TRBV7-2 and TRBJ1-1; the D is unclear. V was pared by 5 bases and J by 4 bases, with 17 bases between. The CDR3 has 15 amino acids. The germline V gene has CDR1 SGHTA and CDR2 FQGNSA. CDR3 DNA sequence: TGTGCCAGCAGCCTCGCTTCTGACGTGACCACTGAAGCTTTCTTT. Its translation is CASSLASDVTTEAFF.

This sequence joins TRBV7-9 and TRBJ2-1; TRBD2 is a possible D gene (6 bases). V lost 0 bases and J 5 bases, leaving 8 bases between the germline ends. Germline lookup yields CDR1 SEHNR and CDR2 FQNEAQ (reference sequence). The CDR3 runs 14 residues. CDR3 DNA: TGTGCCAGCAGCTTAGCGGCGGGGAACAATGAGCAGTTCTTC. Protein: CASSLAAGNNEQFF.

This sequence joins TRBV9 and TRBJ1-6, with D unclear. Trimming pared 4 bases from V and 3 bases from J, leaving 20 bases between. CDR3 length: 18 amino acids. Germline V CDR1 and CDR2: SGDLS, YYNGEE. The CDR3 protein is CASSTKNRGWLYNSPLHF. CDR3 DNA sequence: TGTGCCAGCAGCACAAAAAACAGAGGATGGCTCTATAATTCACCCCTCCACTTT.

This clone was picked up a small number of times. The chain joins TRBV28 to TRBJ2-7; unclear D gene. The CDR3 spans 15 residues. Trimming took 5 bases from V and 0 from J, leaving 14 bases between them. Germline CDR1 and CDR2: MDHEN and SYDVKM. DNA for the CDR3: TGTGCCAGCAGTCCTCGACGGCCGAGCTCCTACGAGCAGTACTTC. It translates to CASSPRRPSSYEQYF.

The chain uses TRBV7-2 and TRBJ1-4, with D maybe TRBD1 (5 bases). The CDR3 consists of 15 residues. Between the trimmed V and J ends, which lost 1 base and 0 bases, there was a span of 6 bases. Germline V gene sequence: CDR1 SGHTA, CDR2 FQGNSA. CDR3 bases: TGTGCCAGCAGCTTAGAGGGGCCAACTAATGAAAAACTGTTTTTT. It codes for CASSLEGPTNEKLFF.

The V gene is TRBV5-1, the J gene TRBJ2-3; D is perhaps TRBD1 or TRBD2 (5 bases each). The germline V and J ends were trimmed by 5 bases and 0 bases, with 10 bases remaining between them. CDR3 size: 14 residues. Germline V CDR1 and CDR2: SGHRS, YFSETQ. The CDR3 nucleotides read TGCGCCAGCAGATTCGGGGCTAGCACAGATACGCAGTATTTT. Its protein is CASRFGASTDTQYF.

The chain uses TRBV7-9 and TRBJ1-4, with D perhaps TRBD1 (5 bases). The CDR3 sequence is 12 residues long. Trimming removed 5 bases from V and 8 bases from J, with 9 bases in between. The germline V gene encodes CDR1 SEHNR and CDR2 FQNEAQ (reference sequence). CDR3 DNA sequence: TGTGCCAGCAGCGGGGCGAGAGAAAAACTGTTTTTT. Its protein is CASSGAREKLFF.

The CDR3, as DNA: TGTGCCAGCAGCCCCATTGGACAGGGGGTATTAGGCTACACCTTC. As protein: CASSPIGQGVLGYTF. This chain links TRBV11-2 with TRBJ1-2; 10 bases match TRBD1. This CDR3 spans 15 amino acids. V lost 5 bases to trimming and J lost 8 bases; unmatched junction nucleotides: 11. Germline CDR1 reads SGHAT; CDR2 reads FQNNGV.

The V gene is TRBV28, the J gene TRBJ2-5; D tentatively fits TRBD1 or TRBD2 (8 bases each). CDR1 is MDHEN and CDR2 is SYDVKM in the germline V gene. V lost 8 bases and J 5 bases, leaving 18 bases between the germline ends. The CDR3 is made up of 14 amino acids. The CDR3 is CASLSGGGGETQYF. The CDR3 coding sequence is TGTGCCAGCCTCTCAGGGGGCGGGGGGGAGACCCAGTACTTC.

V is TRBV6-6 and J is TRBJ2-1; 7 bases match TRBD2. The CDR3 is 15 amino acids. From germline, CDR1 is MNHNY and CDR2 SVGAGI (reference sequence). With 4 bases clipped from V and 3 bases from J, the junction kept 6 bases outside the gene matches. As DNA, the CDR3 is TGTGCCAGCAGTTTAGCGGGCAACCGCTACAATGAGCAGTTCTTC. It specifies CASSLAGNRYNEQFF.

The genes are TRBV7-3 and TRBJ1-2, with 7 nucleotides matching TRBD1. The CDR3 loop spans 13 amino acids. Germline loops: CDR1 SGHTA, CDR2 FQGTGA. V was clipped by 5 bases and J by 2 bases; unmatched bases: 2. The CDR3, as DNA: TGTGCCAGCAGCAAGGGACAGAACTATGGCTACACCTTC. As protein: CASSKGQNYGYTF.

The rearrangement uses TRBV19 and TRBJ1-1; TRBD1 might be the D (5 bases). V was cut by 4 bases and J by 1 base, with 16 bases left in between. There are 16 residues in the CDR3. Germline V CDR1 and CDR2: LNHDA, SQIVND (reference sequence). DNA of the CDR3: TGTGCCAGTAGTACCCGAACGGGACCGCAGAACACTGAAGCTTTCTTT. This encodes CASSTRTGPQNTEAFF.

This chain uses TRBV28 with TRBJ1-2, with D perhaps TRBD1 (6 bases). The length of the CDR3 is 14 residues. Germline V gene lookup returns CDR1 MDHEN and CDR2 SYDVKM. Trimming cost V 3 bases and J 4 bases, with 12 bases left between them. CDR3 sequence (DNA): TGTGCCAGCAGTTTTGGGGGGGCGGGCTATGGCTACACCTTC. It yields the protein CASSFGGAGYGYTF.

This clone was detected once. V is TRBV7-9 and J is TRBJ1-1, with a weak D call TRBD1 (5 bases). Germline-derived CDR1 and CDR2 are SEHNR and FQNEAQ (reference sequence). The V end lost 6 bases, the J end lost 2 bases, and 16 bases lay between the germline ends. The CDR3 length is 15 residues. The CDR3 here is CASRPFGGYNTEAFF. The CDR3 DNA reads TGTGCCAGCAGGCCTTTCGGGGGTTATAACACTGAAGCTTTCTTT.

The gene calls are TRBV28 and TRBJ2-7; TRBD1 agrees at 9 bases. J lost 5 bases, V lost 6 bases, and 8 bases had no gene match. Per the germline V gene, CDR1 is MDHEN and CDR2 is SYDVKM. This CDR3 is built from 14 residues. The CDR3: CASSPGQGKDEQYF. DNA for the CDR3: TGTGCCAGCAGCCCGGGACAGGGTAAAGACGAGCAGTACTTC.

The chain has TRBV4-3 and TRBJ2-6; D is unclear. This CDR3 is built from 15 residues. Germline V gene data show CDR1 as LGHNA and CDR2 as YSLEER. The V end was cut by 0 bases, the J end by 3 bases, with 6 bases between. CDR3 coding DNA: TGCGCCAGCAGCCAAGAGCAAAGTGGGGCCAACGTCCTGACTTTC. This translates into CASSQEQSGANVLTF.